The source of this TCR beta chain is a study of cytomegalovirus exposure and HLA in healthy donors. The PCR contained 60 Vbeta and 13 Jbeta primers. This table comes from immunoSEQ multiplex PCR, and its TCRdb copy is limited to in-frame clones, with some not included. The data contain under 200,000 clones, around 80% of them singletons. V was pared by 3 bases and J by 2 bases, with 12 bases between. Germline V lookup: CDR1 SGHRS, CDR2 YFSETQ. CDR3 length: 14 amino acids. In nominal health when sampled, donors likely had unrecorded immune exposures nonetheless. Comments on this clone: The target antigen is unknown.

Study results and caveats: Reportedly, diagnosis of cytomegalovirus status by the classifier showed high specificity and sensitivity. A previous analysis found most TCR beta V segments productive roughly 90% or roughly 30% of the time. A missense DCLRE1C variant was associated with V- and J-gene trimming of TCR beta chains in a later analysis, and an independent cohort replicated the association.

The gene calls are TRBV5-1 and TRBJ2-7, with a tentative D call TRBD1 (6 bases). The sequenced sample consisted of PBMCs. The receptor was isolated from a man between 18 and 29 years old in good health and CMV-seronegative. The CDR3, as DNA: TGCGCCAGCAGCTCACCGGGACAAACCTACGAGCAGTACTTC. Translated, it gives CASSSPGQTYEQYF.